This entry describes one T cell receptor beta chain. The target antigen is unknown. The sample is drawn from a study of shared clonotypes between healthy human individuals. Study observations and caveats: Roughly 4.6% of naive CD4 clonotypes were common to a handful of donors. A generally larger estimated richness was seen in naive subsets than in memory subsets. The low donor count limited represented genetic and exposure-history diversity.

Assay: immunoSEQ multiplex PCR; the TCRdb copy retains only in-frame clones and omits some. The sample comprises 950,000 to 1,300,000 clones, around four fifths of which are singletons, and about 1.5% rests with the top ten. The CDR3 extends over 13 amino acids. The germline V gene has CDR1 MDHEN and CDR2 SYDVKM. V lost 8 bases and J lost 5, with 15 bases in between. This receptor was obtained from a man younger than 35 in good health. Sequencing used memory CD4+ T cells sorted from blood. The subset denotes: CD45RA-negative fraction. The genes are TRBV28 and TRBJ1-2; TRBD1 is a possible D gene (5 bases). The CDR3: CASRSGGGYGYTF. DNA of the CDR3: TGTGCCAGCCGCAGCGGGGGAGGATATGGCTACACCTTC.